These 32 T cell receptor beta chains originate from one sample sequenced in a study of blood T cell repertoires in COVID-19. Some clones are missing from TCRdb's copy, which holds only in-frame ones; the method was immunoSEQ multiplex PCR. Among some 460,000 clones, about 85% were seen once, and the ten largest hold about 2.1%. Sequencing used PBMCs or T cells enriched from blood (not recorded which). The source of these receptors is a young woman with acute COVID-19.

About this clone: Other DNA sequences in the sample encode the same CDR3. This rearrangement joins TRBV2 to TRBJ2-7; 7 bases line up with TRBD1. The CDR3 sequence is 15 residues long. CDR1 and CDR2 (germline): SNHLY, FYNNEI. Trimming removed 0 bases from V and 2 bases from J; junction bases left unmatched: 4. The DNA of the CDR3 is TGTGCCAGCAGTGAAGCGTCGACAGGGACCTACGAGCAGTACTTC. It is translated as CASSEASTGTYEQYF.

This chain's CDR3 is CASSMGTSDYNEQFF. CDR3 DNA: TGTGCCAGTAGTATGGGGACTAGCGACTACAATGAGCAGTTCTTC. The rearrangement links TRBV19 to TRBJ2-1; 10 bases line up with TRBD2. The junction had 2 bases not matched to a gene; V was cut back by 3 bases and J by 3 bases. Looked up from germline, CDR1 is LNHDA and CDR2 is SQIVND (reference sequence). This CDR3 has 15 residues.

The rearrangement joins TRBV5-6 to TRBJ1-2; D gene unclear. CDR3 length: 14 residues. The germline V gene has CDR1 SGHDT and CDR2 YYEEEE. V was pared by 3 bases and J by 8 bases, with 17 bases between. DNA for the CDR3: TGTGCCAGCAGCTACCCTAGGAGGGCGGGAGGCTACACCTTC. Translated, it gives CASSYPRRAGGYTF.

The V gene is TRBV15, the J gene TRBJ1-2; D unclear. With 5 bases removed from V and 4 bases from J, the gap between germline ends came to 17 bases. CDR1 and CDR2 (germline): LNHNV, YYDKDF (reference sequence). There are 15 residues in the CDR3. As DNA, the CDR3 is TGTGCCACCAGCTCCAGCGGGGTCCTATTCTATGGCTACACCTTC. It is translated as CATSSSGVLFYGYTF.

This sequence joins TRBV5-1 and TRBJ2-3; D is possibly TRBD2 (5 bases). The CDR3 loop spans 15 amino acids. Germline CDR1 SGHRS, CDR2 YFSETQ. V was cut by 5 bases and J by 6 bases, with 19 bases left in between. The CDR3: CASRVRVVEADTQYF. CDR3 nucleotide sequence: TGCGCCAGCAGGGTGAGGGTGGTAGAGGCGGATACGCAGTATTTT.

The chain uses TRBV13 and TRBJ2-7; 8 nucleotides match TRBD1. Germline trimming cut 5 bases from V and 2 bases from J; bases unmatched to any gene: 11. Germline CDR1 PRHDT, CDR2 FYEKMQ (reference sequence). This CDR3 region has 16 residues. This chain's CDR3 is CASSQSTGALPYEQYF. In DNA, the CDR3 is TGTGCCAGCAGCCAATCGACAGGGGCGCTTCCCTACGAGCAGTACTTC. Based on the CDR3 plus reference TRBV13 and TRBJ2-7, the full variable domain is AAGVIQSPRHLIKEKRETATLKCYPIPRHDTVYWYQQGPGQDPQFLISFYEKMQSDKGSIPDRFSAQQFSDYHSELNMSSLELGDSALYFCASSQSTGALPYEQYFGPGTRLTVT.

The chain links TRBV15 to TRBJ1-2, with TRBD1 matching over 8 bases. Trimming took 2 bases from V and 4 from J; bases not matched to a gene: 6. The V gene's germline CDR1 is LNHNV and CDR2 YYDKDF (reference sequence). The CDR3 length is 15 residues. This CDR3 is CATSRIRQGIYGYTF. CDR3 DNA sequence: TGTGCCACCAGCAGAATCCGACAGGGGATCTATGGCTACACCTTC.

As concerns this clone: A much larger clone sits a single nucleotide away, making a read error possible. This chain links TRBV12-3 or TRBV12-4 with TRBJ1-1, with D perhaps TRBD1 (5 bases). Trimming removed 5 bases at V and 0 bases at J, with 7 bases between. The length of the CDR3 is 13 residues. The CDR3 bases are TGTGCCAGCAGTCCGACAGTGAACACTGAAGCTTTCTTT. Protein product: CASSPTVNTEAFF.

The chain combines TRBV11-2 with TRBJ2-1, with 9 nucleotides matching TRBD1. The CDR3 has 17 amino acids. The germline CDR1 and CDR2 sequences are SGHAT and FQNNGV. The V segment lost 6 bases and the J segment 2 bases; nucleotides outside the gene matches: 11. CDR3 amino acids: CASSLKPGQGTYNEQFF. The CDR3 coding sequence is TGTGCCAGCAGTCTGAAGCCGGGACAGGGAACCTACAATGAGCAGTTCTTC.

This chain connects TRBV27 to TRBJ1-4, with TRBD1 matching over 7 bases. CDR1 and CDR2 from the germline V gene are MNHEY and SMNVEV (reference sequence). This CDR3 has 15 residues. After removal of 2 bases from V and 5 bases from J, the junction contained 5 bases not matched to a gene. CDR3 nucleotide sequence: TGTGCCAGCAGTTTAAAGGGGACAGACAATGAAAAACTGTTTTTT. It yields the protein CASSLKGTDNEKLFF.

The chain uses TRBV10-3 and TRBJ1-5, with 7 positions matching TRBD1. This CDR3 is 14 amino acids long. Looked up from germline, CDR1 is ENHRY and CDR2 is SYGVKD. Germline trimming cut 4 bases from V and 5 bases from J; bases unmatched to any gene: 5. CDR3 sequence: CAISVGQGDQPQHF. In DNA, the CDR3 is TGTGCCATCAGTGTTGGTCAGGGGGATCAGCCCCAGCATTTT.

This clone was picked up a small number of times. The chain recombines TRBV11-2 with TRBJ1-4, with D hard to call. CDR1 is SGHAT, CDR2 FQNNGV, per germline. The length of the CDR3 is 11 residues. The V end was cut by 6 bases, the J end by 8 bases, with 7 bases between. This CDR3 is CASRKQEKLFF. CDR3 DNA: TGTGCCAGCAGGAAACAGGAAAAACTGTTTTTT.

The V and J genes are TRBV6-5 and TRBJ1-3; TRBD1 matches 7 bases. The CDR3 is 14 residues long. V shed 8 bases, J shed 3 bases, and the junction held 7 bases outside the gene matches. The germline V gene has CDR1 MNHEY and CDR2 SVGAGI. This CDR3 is CASAYDRDGNTIYF. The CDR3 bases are TGTGCCAGCGCATATGACAGGGATGGAAACACCATATATTTT.

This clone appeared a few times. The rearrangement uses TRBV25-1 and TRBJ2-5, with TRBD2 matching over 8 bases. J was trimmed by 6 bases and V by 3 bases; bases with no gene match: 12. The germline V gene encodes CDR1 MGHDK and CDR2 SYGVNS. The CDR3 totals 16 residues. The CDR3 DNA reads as TGTGCCAGCAGTGAGCCTCCCGGGACTAGAGAGCAGACCCAGTACTTC. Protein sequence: CASSEPPGTREQTQYF.

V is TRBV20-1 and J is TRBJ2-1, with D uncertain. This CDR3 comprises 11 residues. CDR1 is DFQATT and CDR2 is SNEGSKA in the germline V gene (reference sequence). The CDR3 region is CSPVLSGEQFF. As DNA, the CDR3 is TGCAGCCCGGTCCTTTCTGGTGAGCAGTTCTTC.

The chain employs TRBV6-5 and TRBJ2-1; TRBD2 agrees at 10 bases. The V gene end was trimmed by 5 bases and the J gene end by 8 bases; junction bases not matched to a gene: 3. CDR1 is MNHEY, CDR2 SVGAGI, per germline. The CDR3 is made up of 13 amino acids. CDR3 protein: CASSPAGGDEQFF. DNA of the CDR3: TGTGCCAGCAGTCCAGCGGGGGGGGATGAGCAGTTCTTC.

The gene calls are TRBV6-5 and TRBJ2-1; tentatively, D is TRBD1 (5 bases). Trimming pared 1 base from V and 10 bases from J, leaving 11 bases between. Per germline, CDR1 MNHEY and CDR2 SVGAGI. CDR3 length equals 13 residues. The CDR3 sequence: CASSYLSREEQFF. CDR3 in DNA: TGTGCCAGCAGTTACTTGAGCAGGGAAGAGCAGTTCTTC.

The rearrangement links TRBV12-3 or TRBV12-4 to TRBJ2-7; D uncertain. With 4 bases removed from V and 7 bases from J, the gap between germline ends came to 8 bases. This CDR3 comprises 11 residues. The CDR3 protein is CASSSLREQYF. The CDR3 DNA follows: TGTGCCAGCAGTTCCCTGCGAGAGCAGTACTTC.

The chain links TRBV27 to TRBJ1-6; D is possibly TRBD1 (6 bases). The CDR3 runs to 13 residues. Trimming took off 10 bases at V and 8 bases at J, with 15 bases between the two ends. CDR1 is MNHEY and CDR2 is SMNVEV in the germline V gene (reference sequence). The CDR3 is CATSTGLYSPLHF. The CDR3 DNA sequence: TGTGCCACTTCGACAGGCCTCTATTCACCCCTCCACTTT.

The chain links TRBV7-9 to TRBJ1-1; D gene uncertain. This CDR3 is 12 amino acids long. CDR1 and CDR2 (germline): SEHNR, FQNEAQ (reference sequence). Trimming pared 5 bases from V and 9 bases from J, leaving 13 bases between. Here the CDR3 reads CASSPVSGQAFF. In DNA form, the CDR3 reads TGTGCCAGCAGCCCAGTCAGCGGTCAAGCTTTCTTT.

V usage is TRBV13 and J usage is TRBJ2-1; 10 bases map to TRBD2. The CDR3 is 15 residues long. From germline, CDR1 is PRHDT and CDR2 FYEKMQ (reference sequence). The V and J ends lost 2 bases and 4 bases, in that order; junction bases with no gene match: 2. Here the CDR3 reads CASSLTAGGYNEQFF. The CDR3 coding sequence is TGTGCCAGCAGCTTAACAGCGGGAGGGTACAATGAGCAGTTCTTC.

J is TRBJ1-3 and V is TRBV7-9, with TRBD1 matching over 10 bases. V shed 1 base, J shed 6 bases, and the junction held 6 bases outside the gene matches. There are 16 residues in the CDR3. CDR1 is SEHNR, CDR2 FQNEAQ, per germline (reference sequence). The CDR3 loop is CASSLGRDRGLNTIYF. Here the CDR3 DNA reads TGTGCCAGCAGCTTAGGCCGGGACAGGGGTTTAAACACCATATATTTT. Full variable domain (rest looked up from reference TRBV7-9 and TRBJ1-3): DTGVSQNPRHKITKRGQNVTFRCDPISEHNRLYWYRQTLGQGPEFLTYFQNEAQLEKSRLLSDRFSAERPKGSFSTLEIQRTEQGDSAMYLCASSLGRDRGLNTIYFGEGSWLTVV.

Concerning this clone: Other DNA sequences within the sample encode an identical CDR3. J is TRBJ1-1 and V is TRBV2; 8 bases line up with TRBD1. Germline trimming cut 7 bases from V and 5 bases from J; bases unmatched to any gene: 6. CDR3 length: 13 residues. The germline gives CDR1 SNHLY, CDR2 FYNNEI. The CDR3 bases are TGTGCCAGCAATTTGGACAGGGATACTGAAGCTTTCTTT. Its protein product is CASNLDRDTEAFF.

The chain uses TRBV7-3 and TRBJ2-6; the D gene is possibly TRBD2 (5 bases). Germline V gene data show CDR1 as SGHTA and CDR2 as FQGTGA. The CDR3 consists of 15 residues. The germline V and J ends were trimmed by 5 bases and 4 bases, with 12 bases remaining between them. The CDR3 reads CASSVRVDGANVLTF. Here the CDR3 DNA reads TGTGCCAGCAGCGTGAGGGTGGACGGGGCCAACGTCCTGACTTTC.

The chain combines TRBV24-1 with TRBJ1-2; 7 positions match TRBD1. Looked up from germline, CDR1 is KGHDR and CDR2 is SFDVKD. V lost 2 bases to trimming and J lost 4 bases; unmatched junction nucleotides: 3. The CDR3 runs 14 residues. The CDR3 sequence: CATSDWDRTYGYTF. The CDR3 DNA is TGTGCCACCAGTGATTGGGACAGAACCTATGGCTACACCTTC.

Written as DNA, the CDR3 is TGTGCCAGCAGCAAAGACGGGGTTTTTCAGCCCCAGCATTTT. Its translation: CASSKDGVFQPQHF. The chain recombines TRBV21-1 with TRBJ1-5. TRBV21-1 is a pseudogene segment. CDR3 length equals 14 residues.

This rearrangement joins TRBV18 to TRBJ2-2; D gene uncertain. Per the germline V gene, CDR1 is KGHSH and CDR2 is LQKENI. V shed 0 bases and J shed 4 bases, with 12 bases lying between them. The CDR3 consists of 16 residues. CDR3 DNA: TGTGCCAGCTCACCACCGGTAGCTCGGGTCACCGGGGAGCTGTTTTTT. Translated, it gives CASSPPVARVTGELFF. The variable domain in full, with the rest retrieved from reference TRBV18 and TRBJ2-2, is NAGVMQNPRHLVRRRGQEARLRCSPMKGHSHVYWYRQLPEEGLKFMVYLQKENIIDESGMPKERFSAEFPKEGPSILRIQQVVRGDSAAYFCASSPPVARVTGELFFGEGSRLTVL.

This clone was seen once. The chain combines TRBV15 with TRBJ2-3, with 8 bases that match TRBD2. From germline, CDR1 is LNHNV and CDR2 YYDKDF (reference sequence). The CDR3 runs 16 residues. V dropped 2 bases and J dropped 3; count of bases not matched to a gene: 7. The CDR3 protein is CATSRYSGIGTDTQYF. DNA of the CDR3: TGTGCCACCAGCAGATATAGCGGGATAGGAACAGATACGCAGTATTTT.

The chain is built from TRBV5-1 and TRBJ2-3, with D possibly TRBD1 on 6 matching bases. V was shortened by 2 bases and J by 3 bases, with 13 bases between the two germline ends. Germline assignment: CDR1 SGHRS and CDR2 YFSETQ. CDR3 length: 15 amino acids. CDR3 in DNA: TGCGCCAGCAGCTTCCACCAGGGGTCTACAGATACGCAGTATTTT. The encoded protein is CASSFHQGSTDTQYF.

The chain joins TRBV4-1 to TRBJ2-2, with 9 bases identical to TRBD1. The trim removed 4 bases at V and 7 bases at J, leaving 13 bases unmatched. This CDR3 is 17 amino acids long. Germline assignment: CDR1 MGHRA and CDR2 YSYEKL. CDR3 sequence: CASSPPDRGSYGGELFF. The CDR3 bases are TGCGCCAGCAGCCCACCCGACAGGGGGTCCTACGGCGGGGAGCTGTTTTTT.

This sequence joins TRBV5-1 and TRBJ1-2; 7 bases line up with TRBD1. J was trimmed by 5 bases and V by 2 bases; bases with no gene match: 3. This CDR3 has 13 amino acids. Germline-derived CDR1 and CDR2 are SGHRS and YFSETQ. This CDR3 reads CASSLGTVYGYTF. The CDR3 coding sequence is TGCGCCAGCAGCTTAGGGACAGTTTATGGCTACACCTTC.

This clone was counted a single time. CDR3 coding DNA: TGTGCCAGCAGCCAATTAAGAAACACCATATATTTT. It is translated as CASSQLRNTIYF. V gene TRBV3-1 (or the pseudogene TRBV3-2) combines with J gene TRBJ1-3; D remains ambiguous. The CDR3 has 12 amino acids. The V end lost 2 bases, the J end lost 5 bases, and 4 bases lay between the germline ends. CDR1 LGHDT and CDR2 YNNKEL come from the germline V gene (reference sequence).